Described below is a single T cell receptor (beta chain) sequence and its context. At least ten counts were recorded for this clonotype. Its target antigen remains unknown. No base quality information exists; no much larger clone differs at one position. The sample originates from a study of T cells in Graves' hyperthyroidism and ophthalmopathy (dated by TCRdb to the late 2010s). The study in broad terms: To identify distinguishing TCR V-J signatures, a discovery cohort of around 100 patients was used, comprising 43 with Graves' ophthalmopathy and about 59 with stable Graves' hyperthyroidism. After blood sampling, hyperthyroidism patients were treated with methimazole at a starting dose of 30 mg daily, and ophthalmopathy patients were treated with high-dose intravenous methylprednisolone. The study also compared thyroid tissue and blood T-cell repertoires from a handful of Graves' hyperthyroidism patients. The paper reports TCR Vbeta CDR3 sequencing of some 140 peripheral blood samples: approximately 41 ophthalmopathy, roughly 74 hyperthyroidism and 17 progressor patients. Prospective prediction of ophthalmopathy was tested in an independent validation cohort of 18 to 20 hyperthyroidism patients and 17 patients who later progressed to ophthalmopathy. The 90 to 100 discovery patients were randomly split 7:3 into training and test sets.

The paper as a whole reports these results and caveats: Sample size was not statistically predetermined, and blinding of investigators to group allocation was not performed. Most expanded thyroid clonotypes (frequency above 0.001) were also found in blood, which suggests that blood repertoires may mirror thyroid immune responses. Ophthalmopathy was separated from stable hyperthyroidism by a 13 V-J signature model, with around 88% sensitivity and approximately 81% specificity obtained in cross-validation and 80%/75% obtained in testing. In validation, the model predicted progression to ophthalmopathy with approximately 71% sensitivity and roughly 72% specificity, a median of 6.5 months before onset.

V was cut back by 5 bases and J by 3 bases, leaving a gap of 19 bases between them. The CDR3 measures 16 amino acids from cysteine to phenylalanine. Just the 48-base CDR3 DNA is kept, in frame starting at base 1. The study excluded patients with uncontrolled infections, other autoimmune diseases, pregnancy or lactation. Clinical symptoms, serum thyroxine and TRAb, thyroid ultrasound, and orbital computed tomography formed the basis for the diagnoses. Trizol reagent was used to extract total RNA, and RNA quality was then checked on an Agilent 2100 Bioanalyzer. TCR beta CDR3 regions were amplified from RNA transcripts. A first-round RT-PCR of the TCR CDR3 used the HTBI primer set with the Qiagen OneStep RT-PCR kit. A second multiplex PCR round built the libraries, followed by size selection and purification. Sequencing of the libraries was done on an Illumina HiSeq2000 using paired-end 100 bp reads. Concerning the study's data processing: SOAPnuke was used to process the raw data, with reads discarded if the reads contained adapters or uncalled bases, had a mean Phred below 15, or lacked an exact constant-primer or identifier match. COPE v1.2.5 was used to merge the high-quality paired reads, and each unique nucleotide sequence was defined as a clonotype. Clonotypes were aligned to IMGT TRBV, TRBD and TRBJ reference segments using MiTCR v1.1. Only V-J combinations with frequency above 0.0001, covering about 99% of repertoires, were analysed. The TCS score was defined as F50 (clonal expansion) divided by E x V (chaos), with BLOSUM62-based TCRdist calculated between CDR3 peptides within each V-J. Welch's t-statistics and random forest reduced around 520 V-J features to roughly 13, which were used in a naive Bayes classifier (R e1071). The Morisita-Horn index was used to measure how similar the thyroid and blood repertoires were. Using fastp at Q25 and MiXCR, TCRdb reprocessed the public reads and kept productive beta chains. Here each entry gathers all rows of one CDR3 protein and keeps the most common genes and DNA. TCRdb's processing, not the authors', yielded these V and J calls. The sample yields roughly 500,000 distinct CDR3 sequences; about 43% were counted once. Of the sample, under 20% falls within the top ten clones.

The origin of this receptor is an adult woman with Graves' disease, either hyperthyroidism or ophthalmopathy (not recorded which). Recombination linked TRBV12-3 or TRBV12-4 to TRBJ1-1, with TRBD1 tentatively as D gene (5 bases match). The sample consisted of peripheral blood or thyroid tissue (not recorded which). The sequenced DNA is TGTGCCAGCAGTCGGGGCAGCTGGGAAGGACACACTGAAGCTTTCTTT. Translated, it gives CASSRGSWEGHTEAFF.